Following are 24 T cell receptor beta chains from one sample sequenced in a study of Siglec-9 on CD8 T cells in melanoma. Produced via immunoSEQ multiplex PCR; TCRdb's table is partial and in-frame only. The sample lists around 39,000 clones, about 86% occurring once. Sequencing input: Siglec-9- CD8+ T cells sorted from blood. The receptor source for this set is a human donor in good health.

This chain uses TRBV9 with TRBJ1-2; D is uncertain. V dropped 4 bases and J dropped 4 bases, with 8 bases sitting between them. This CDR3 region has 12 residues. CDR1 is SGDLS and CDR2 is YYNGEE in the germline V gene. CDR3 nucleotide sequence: TGTGCCAGCAGCTCAGGCCTCTATGGCTACACCTTC. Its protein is CASSSGLYGYTF.

In DNA form, the CDR3 reads TGCGCCAGCAGTGAGGCAGACCCGACCTACAATGAGCAGTTCTTC. Residues: CASSEADPTYNEQFF. The gene calls are TRBV10-1 and TRBJ2-1; D call uncertain. The ends were cut back, 2 bases at V and 2 bases at J, with 10 bases in the middle. This CDR3 comprises 15 residues. CDR1 is WNHNN, CDR2 SYGVQD, per germline (reference sequence).

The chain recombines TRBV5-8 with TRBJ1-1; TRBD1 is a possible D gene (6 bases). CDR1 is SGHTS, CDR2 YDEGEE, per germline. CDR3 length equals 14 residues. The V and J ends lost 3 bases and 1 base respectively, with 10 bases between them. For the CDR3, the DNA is TGTGCCAGCAGCTGGGACATTGCGAACACTGAAGCTTTCTTT. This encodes CASSWDIANTEAFF.

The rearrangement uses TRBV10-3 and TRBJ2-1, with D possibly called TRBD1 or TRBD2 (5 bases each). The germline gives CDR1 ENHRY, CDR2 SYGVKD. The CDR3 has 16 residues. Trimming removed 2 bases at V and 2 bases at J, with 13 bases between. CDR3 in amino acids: CAISEPGRLTYNEQFF. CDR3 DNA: TGTGCCATCAGTGAGCCGGGACGGTTGACCTACAATGAGCAGTTCTTC.

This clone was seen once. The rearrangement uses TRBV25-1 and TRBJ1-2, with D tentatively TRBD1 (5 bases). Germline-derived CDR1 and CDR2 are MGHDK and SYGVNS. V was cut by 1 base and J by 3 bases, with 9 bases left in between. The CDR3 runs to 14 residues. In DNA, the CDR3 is TGTGCCAGCAGTGAATCCGGGACGGACTATGGCTACACCTTC. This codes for CASSESGTDYGYTF.

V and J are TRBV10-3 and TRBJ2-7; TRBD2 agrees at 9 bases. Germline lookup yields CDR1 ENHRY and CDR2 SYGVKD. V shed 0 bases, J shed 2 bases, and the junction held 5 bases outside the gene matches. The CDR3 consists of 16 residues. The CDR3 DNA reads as TGTGCCATCAGTGAGTCCCTAGCGGGACCCGCCTACGAGCAGTACTTC. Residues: CAISESLAGPAYEQYF.

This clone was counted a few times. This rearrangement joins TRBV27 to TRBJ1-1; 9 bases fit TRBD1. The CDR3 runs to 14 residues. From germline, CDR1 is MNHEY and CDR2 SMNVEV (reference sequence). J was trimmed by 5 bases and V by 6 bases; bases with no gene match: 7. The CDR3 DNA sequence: TGTGCCAGCAGGACCGGGACAGGGTATACTGAAGCTTTCTTT. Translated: CASRTGTGYTEAFF.

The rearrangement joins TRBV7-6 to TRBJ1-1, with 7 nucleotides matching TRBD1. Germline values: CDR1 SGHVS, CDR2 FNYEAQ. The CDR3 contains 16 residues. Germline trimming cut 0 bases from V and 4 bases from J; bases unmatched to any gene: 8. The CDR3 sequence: CASSLAMGTAFTEAFF. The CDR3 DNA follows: TGTGCCAGCAGCTTAGCTATGGGGACAGCATTCACTGAAGCTTTCTTT.

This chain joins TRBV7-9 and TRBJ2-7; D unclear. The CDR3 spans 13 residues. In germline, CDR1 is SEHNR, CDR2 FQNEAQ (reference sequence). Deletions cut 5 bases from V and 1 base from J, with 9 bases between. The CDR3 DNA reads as TGTGCCAGCAGCCCCGAAGATTCCTACGAGCAGTACTTC. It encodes CASSPEDSYEQYF.

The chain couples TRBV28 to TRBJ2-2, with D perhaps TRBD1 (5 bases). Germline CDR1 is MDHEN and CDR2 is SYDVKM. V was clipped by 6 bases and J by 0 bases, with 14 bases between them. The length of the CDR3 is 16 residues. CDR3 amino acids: CASSSDSHANTGELFF. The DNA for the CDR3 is TGTGCCAGCAGCTCCGACAGCCACGCGAACACCGGGGAGCTGTTTTTT.

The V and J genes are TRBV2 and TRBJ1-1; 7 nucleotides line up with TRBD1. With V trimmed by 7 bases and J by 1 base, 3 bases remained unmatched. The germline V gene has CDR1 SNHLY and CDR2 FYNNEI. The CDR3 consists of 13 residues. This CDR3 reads CASIGTANTEAFF. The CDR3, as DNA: TGTGCCAGCATTGGGACAGCGAACACTGAAGCTTTCTTT.

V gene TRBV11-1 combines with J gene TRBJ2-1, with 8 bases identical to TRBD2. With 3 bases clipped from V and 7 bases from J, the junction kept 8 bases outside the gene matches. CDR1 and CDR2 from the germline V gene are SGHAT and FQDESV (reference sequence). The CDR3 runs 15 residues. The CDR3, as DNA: TGTGCCAGCAGCTTGTCGGGACTAGGGGGGAATGAGCAGTTCTTC. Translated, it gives CASSLSGLGGNEQFF.

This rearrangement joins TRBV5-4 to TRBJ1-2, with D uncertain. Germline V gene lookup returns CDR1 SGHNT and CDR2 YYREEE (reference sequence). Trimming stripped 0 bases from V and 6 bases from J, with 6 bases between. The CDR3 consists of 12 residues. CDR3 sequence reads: CASSLGGHGYTF. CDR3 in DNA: TGTGCCAGCAGCTTGGGAGGGCATGGCTACACCTTC. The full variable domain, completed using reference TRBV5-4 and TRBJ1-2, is ETGVTQSPTHLIKTRGQQVTLRCSSQSGHNTVSWYQQALGQGPQFIFQYYREEENGRGNFPPRFSGLQFPNYSSELNVNALELDDSALYLCASSLGGHGYTFGSGTRLTVV.

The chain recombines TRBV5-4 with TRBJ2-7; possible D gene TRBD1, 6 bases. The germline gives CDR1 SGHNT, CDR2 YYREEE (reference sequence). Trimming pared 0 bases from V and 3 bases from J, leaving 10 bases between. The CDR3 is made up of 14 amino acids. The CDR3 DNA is TGTGCCAGCAGCTTGGCGGACAGACACTACGAGCAGTACTTC. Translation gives CASSLADRHYEQYF.

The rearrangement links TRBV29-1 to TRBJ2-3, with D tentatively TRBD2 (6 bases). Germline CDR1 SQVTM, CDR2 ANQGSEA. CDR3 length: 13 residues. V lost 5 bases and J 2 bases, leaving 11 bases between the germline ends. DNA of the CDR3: TGCAGCGTTTTCCGGGAGACCACAGATACGCAGTATTTT. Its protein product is CSVFRETTDTQYF.

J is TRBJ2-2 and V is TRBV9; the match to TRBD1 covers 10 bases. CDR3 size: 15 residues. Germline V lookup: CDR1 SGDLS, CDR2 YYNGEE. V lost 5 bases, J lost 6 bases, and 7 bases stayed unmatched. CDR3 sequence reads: CASSAGTGVSGELFF. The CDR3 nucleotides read TGTGCCAGCAGTGCCGGGACAGGGGTGTCCGGGGAGCTGTTTTTT.

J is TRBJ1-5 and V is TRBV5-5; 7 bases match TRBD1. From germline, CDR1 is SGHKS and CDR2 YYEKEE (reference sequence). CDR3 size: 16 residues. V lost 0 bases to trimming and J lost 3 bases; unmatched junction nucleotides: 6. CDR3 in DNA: TGTGCCAGCAGCTTGGCCCTGGGACAGCTCAATCAGCCCCAGCATTTT. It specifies CASSLALGQLNQPQHF.

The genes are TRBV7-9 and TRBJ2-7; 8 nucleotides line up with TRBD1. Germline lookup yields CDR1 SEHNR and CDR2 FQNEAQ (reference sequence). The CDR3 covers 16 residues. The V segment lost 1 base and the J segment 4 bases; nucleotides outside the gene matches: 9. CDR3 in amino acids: CASSLGGQGILYEQYF. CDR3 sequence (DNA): TGTGCCAGCAGCTTAGGAGGACAGGGAATACTATACGAGCAGTACTTC.

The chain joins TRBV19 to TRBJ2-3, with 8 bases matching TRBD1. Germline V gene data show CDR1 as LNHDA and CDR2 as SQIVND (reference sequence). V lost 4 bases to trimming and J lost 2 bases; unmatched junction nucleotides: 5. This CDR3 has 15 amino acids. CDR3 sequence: CASSRLTGDTDTQYF. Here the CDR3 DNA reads TGTGCCAGTAGTAGGTTGACAGGGGACACAGATACGCAGTATTTT. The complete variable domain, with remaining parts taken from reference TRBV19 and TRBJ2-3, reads DGGITQSPKYLFRKEGQNVTLSCEQNLNHDAMYWYRQDPGQGLRLIYYSQIVNDFQKGDIAEGYSVSREKKESFPLTVTSAQKNPTAFYLCASSRLTGDTDTQYFGPGTRLTVL.

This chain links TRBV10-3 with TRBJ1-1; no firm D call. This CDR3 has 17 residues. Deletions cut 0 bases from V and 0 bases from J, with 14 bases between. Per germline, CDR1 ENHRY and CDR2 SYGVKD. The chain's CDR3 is CAISESGGRPMNTEAFF. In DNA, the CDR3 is TGTGCCATCAGTGAGTCCGGTGGCAGACCCATGAACACTGAAGCTTTCTTT.

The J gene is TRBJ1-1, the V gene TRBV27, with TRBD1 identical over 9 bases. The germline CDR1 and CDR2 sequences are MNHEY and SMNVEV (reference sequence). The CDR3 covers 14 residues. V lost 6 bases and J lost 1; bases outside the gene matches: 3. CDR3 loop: CASSYRGQNTEAFF. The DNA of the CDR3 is TGTGCCAGCAGCTACAGGGGGCAGAACACTGAAGCTTTCTTT.

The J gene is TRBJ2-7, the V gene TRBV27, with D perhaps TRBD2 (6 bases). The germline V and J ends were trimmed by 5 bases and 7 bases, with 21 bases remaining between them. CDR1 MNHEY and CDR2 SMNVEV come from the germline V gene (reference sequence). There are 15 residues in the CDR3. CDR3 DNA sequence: TGTGCCAGCAGTCCCCGGGGGACGGGCCTTCGGGAGCAGTACTTC. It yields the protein CASSPRGTGLREQYF.

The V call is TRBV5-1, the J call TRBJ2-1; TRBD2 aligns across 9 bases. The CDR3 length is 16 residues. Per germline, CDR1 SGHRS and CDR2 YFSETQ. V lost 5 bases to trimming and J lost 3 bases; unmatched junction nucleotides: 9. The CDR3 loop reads CASSLAGADYYNEQFF. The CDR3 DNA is TGCGCCAGCAGTTTAGCGGGAGCAGACTACTACAATGAGCAGTTCTTC.

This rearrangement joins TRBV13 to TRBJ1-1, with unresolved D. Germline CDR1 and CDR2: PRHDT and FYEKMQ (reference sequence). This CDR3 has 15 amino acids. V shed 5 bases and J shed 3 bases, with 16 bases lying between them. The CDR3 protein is CASSPMGIRDTEAFF. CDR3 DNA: TGTGCCAGCAGCCCTATGGGTATTCGGGACACTGAAGCTTTCTTT.